These 26 T cell receptor beta chains were sequenced from one sample in a study of immune characterization of retroperitoneal liposarcoma. TCRdb independently ran MiXCR on the PCR reads; one entry per CDR3 protein. The repertoire consists of fewer than 3,000 distinct CDR3 sequences, with roughly 25% occurring once and the leading ten covering approximately 9.6%. Sequenced input: tumor tissue. The receptors were sampled from a male donor with retroperitoneal liposarcoma.

By proportion, this clonotype is large (0.1 to 1%). This chain joins TRBV6-1 and TRBJ2-1, with D perhaps TRBD2 (6 bases). V lost 7 bases to trimming and J lost 1 base, with 11 bases between them. This CDR3 is built from 14 residues. Germline V gene lookup returns CDR1 MNHNS and CDR2 SASEGT. The CDR3 bases are TGTGCCAGCATAATAGGGACTTCCTACAATGAGCAGTTCTTC. It encodes CASIIGTSYNEQFF.

By share, this clonotype ranks as medium-sized. V gene TRBV6-6 combines with J gene TRBJ2-1; D may match TRBD1 or TRBD2 (6 bases each). Germline V gives CDR1 MNHNY, CDR2 SVGAGI (reference sequence). The CDR3 is 14 residues long. Between the trimmed V and J ends, which lost 2 bases and 13 bases, there was a span of 18 bases. The CDR3 region is CASSYRRTGAPQFF. The CDR3 bases are TGTGCCAGCAGTTACCGACGCACGGGGGCGCCCCAGTTCTTC.

This clonotype is categorized as medium-sized. The chain couples TRBV11-3 to TRBJ2-3, with TRBD2 matching over 11 bases. Trimming cost V 5 bases and J 4 bases; bases outside gene matches: 11. CDR3 size: 17 residues. Germline CDR1 is SGHNT and CDR2 is YENEEA. The CDR3 here is CASSTSRLAGGADTQYF. CDR3 in DNA: TGTGCCAGCAGCACCAGCCGCCTAGCGGGAGGTGCAGATACGCAGTATTTT. The full variable domain, rest sourced from reference TRBV11-3 and TRBJ2-3, is EAGVVQSPRYKIIEKKQPVAFWCNPISGHNTLYWYLQNLGQGPELLIRYENEEAVDDSQLPKDRFSAERLKGVDSTLKIQPAELGDSAVYLCASSTSRLAGGADTQYFGPGTRLTVL.

The chain has TRBV7-2 and TRBJ2-5; D unresolved. The CDR3 contains 11 residues. The V and J ends lost 5 bases and 6 bases respectively, with 7 bases between them. The germline V gene has CDR1 SGHTA and CDR2 FQGNSA. The CDR3 loop is CASSQRQTQYF. CDR3 bases: TGTGCCAGCAGCCAACGGCAGACCCAGTACTTC.

The V and J genes are TRBV6-5 and TRBJ2-1; 7 bases align to TRBD2. Germline V gives CDR1 MNHEY, CDR2 SVGAGI. The CDR3 runs to 15 residues. Trimming cost V 5 bases and J 1 base; bases outside gene matches: 5. CDR3 nucleotide sequence: TGTGCCAGCAGTGAAGAGCGGGATTCCTACAATGAGCAGTTCTTC. This encodes CASSEERDSYNEQFF.

The genes are TRBV6-1 and TRBJ2-5, with D perhaps TRBD2 (6 bases). The J call may be mistaken, given a closer DNA end match to TRBJ2-1. Germline V CDR1 and CDR2: MNHNS, SASEGT. The CDR3 has 14 residues. CDR3: CASRLIGTDNEQFF. For the CDR3, the DNA is TGTGCCAGCAGACTCATCGGGACTGACAATGAGCAGTTCTTC.

By sample fraction, this clonotype is medium-sized. The chain couples TRBV7-2 to TRBJ2-3; TRBD2 matches at 15 bases. Germline V gene data show CDR1 as SGHTA and CDR2 as FQGNSA. The J segment lost 9 bases and the V segment lost 3 bases, leaving 10 bases of the junction unmatched. CDR3 length: 17 residues. CDR3 bases: TGTGCCAGCAGCTTTGGGACTAGCGGGAGGCAGGGGGAAACGCAGTATTTT. It codes for CASSFGTSGRQGETQYF.

This clonotype was recorded at least ten times. The chain uses TRBV7-8 and TRBJ2-1; D possibly corresponds to TRBD2 (5 bases). The length of the CDR3 is 17 residues. Trimming left V 3 bases short and J 2 bases short, with 17 bases between. CDR1 is SGHVS and CDR2 is FQNEAQ in the germline V gene. Here the CDR3 reads CASSFPRKGATYNEQFF. The CDR3 DNA follows: TGTGCCAGCAGCTTCCCTCGAAAGGGAGCCACCTACAATGAGCAGTTCTTC.

At least ten counts were recorded for this clonotype. V usage is TRBV7-2 and J usage is TRBJ2-1; 8 bases fit TRBD2. The J segment lost 2 bases and the V segment lost 1 base, leaving 1 base of the junction unmatched. Germline V CDR1 and CDR2: SGHTA, FQGNSA. CDR3 length: 15 residues. This CDR3 is CASSLGTSTYNEQFF. CDR3 DNA sequence: TGTGCCAGCAGCTTAGGGACTAGCACCTACAATGAGCAGTTCTTC.

A remark on this clonotype: Given the absence of the conserved phenylalanine or tryptophan at the CDR3 end, a read error is likely. The DNA is left out, because the CDR3 cannot be placed on it with certainty; the CDR3 is given as TCRdb lists it. The CDR3 spells CASSLRYDGAKRPSTS. The chain joins TRBV7-2 to TRBJ2-4; the DNA was not compared with TRBD1, the D call given in the table. CDR1 is SGHTA, CDR2 FQGNSA, per germline. The CDR3 is 16 amino acids long, termini counted.

By proportion, this clonotype is medium-sized (0.01 to 0.1%). A much larger clone is a single base away; this may be a read error. The chain joins TRBV6-1 to TRBJ2-1; 9 bases are shared with TRBD1. There are 14 residues in the CDR3. The V segment lost 6 bases and the J segment 10 bases; nucleotides outside the gene matches: 10. CDR1 and CDR2 from the germline V gene are MNHNS and SASEGT. CDR3 protein: CASREPGQGVEQFF. CDR3 DNA sequence: TGTGCCAGCAGGGAACCGGGACAGGGAGTCGAGCAGTTCTTC.

This clonotype counts as medium-sized (0.01 to 0.1%). The chain recombines TRBV7-2 with TRBJ2-1, with 7 bases aligning to TRBD2. Judging by the DNA end, TRBJ2-7 fits better; the J call may be wrong. CDR3 length: 14 residues. Germline V gives CDR1 SGHTA, CDR2 FQGNSA. CDR3 loop: CASSRRGSSYEQYF. The CDR3 DNA is TGTGCCAGCAGCAGACGCGGGAGTTCCTACGAGCAGTACTTC.

The rearrangement links TRBV30 to TRBJ1-1; possibly TRBD1 for D (5 bases). This CDR3 is 12 amino acids long. Germline-derived CDR1 and CDR2 are GTSNPN and SVGIG (reference sequence). V was trimmed by 4 bases and J by 4 bases, leaving 10 bases between them. This CDR3 is CAWNQGRTEAFF. The CDR3 DNA is TGTGCCTGGAACCAGGGACGCACTGAAGCTTTCTTT.

By share of the sample, this clonotype is medium-sized. The gene calls are TRBV11-3 and TRBJ2-3; 10 bases fit TRBD1. The CDR3 sequence is 15 residues long. The junction had 7 bases not matched to a gene; V was cut back by 4 bases and J by 6 bases. Per germline, CDR1 SGHNT and CDR2 YENEEA. The CDR3 DNA reads TGTGCCAGCAGCTCGGGGACAGGGGCTGGGGATACGCAGTATTTT. This encodes CASSSGTGAGDTQYF.

This clonotype was detected a few times. The chain recombines TRBV11-2 with TRBJ2-7; D not resolved. CDR1 and CDR2 from the germline V gene are SGHAT and FQNNGV. The CDR3 runs 14 residues. The V gene lost 3 bases and the J gene lost 3 bases, with 12 bases spanning the gap. CDR3 region: CASSFNSGDYEQYF. DNA of the CDR3: TGTGCCAGCAGCTTTAACAGTGGGGACTACGAGCAGTACTTC.

The V call is TRBV27, the J call TRBJ2-1; D unclear. This CDR3 has 11 amino acids. CDR1 is MNHEY, CDR2 SMNVEV, per germline (reference sequence). Trimming took 4 bases from V and 10 from J, leaving 8 bases between them. CDR3 nucleotides: TGTGCCAGCAGTTCCTCTTACGAGCAGTTCTTC. It is translated as CASSSSYEQFF.

In its sample, this clonotype was seen a few times. The chain has TRBV6-1 and TRBJ2-7, with TRBD1 identical over 9 bases. Germline CDR1 MNHNS, CDR2 SASEGT. Trimming cost V 5 bases and J 1 base; bases outside gene matches: 3. The length of the CDR3 is 14 residues. The CDR3 DNA follows: TGTGCCAGCAGTCTCGGGACAGGGTCCTACGAGCAGTACTTC. Residues: CASSLGTGSYEQYF.

This sequence joins TRBV12-3 or TRBV12-4 and TRBJ2-3, with 7 bases matching TRBD2. CDR3 length: 14 amino acids. V gave up 6 bases and J gave up 9 bases; unmatched junction bases: 12. CDR3 loop: CASSPWTRDGTQYF. The CDR3 bases are TGTGCCAGCAGCCCATGGACTAGGGACGGCACGCAGTATTTT.

Many counts were recorded for this clonotype. The chain uses TRBV12-3 or TRBV12-4 and TRBJ2-1, with 14 nucleotides matching TRBD2. The CDR3 extends over 15 amino acids. V shed 5 bases, J shed 9 bases, and the junction held 6 bases outside the gene matches. The DNA for the CDR3 is TGTGCCAGCAGTCTAGGGACTAGCGGGAGCGGTGAGCAGTTCTTC. Translation: CASSLGTSGSGEQFF.

Sample share makes this clonotype medium-sized (0.01 to 0.1%). The chain carries TRBV7-2 and TRBJ2-5, with 15 bases lining up with TRBD2. With the DNA end fitting TRBJ2-7 better, the J assignment may be wrong. The CDR3 is 16 amino acids. Germline loops: CDR1 SGHTA, CDR2 FQGNSA. The CDR3 here is CASSPGTSGRIHEQYF. CDR3 coding DNA: TGTGCCAGCAGCCCCGGGACTAGCGGGAGGATCCACGAGCAGTACTTC.

This clonotype is medium-sized by share. The chain employs TRBV6-1 and TRBJ2-1, with D possibly being TRBD2 (6 bases). V lost 10 bases to trimming and J lost 4 bases, with 17 bases between them. Germline V CDR1 and CDR2: MNHNS, SASEGT. The CDR3 spans 14 residues. CDR3 sequence: CATGVGTSYNEQFF. The CDR3 DNA sequence: TGTGCCACCGGGGTCGGGACTTCGTACAATGAGCAGTTCTTC.

Sample share makes this clonotype large (0.1 to 1%). The J gene is TRBJ2-1, the V gene TRBV6-1, with 9 bases that match TRBD2. The length of the CDR3 is 14 residues. J lost 7 bases, V lost 5 bases, and 6 bases had no gene match. Germline V CDR1 and CDR2: MNHNS, SASEGT. This CDR3 reads CASSTSGLGNEQFF. The CDR3 region has the DNA TGTGCCAGCAGTACTAGCGGGCTAGGGAATGAGCAGTTCTTC.

This clonotype was detected a few times. A single base separates this from a much larger clone, so it may be a read error. The chain combines TRBV6-9 with TRBJ2-1; TRBD2 aligns across 11 bases. V lost 3 bases, J lost 10 bases, and 8 bases stayed unmatched. The CDR3 totals 15 residues. Per the germline V gene, CDR1 is MNHGY and CDR2 is SVAAGI. The CDR3 nucleotides read TGTGCCAGCAGTTACTTGGGACTAGCGGATTACGAGCAGTTCTTC. Encoded protein: CASSYLGLADYEQFF.

This clonotype ranks as medium-sized. The J gene is TRBJ2-1, the V gene TRBV11-2, with D possibly being TRBD2 (6 bases). Germline CDR1 is SGHAT and CDR2 is FQNNGV. Trimming removed 3 bases from V and 2 bases from J, with 8 bases in between. The CDR3 is made up of 14 amino acids. As DNA, the CDR3 is TGTGCCAGCAGCTTCGGGGAGGCCTACAATGAGCAGTTCTTC. Protein: CASSFGEAYNEQFF.

This clonotype was observed at least ten times. The chain employs TRBV6-1 and TRBJ1-2, with TRBD1 identical over 7 bases. V shed 5 bases and J 7 bases; nucleotides not matched to a gene: 10. Germline CDR1 MNHNS, CDR2 SASEGT. The CDR3 runs 14 residues. DNA of the CDR3: TGTGCCAGCAGTCCCCAGGGAGGGGGCAGTGGCTACACCTTC. Encoded protein: CASSPQGGGSGYTF.

The chain joins TRBV25-1 to TRBJ2-3; weak D call: TRBD1 (6 bases). CDR3 length: 13 residues. Deletions cut 5 bases from V and 4 bases from J, with 10 bases between. Germline V gives CDR1 MGHDK, CDR2 SYGVNS. CDR3 loop: CASSKAGADTQYF. The CDR3 coding sequence is TGTGCCAGCAGTAAGGCAGGGGCAGATACGCAGTATTTT.